These T cell receptor beta chains were read from a single sample in a study of T cells in Graves' hyperthyroidism and ophthalmopathy. MiXCR, applied by TCRdb to the multiplex PCR reads, yields one record per CDR3 protein. The data show about 600,000 distinct CDR3 sequences, about 15% seen once. The source material was blood. The source is a woman in her fifties or sixties with Graves' ophthalmopathy. The CDR3 runs from the conserved cysteine through the conserved F or W. The D gene is left open where the match is weak. Expanded clones get a size class; other rows say once, few or many, or leave the size out.

d_call	v_call	clone_size	j_call	cdr3_nt	cdr3_aa
TRBD2	TRBV5-1	NA	TRBJ2-7	TGCGCCAACAGCTTGTATCGAGCGGGAGGGTTGAACGAGCAGTACTTC	CANSLYRAGGLNEQYF
NA	TRBV30	many	TRBJ2-5	TGTGCCTGGAGTAAGGGGACCCAGTACTTC	CAWSKGTQYF
NA	TRBV19	NA	TRBJ2-1	TGTGCCAGTAGTATAGGTCAGGGCCGGGTCCACAATGAGCAGTTCTTC	CASSIGQGRVHNEQFF
NA	TRBV12-3/TRBV12-4	many	TRBJ2-5	TGTGCCAGCAGTCTGCGACGGATACAAGAGACCCAGTACTTC	CASSLRRIQETQYF
NA	TRBV12-3/TRBV12-4	many	TRBJ2-7	TGTGCCATTTCGTGGGGTAGCGAGCAGTACTTC	CAISWGSEQYF
NA	TRBV7-2	many	TRBJ2-1	TGTGCCAGCACCCTGCCCGTTAACAATGAGCAGTTCTTC	CASTLPVNNEQFF
NA	TRBV2	many	TRBJ2-1	TGTGCCAGCAACCCAAGCCTACTAGGCCCTGAGCAGTTCTTC	CASNPSLLGPEQFF
NA	TRBV11-2	many	TRBJ1-1	TGTGCCAGCAGCTTAGTAAACAGCTACACTGAAGCTTTCTTT	CASSLVNSYTEAFF
TRBD2	TRBV20-1	many	TRBJ2-1	TGCAGTGCTACAGGACTAGCGGGGCCCCGCAATGAGCAGTTCTTC	CSATGLAGPRNEQFF
TRBD2	TRBV19	NA	TRBJ2-4	TGTGCCAGTAGTCCAGCGACTAGCGGGAGTATGAACGCCAAAAACATTCAGTACTTC	CASSPATSGSMNAKNIQYF
NA	TRBV28	many	TRBJ2-2	TGTGCCAGCAGTGGCACCCCGAACAGAGACACCGGGGAGCTGTTTTTT	CASSGTPNRDTGELFF
NA	TRBV6-1	NA	TRBJ2-2	TGTGCCAGCAGTGCAAGGTGGGGAGCCCCAGACGGGGAGCTGTTTTTT	CASSARWGAPDGELFF
NA	TRBV20-1	NA	TRBJ2-7	TGCAGTGCTAGAGGTTTAGCGGACTCCTACGAGCAGTACTTC	CSARGLADSYEQYF
NA	TRBV19	few	TRBJ2-5	TGTGCCAGTAGTCGGACAGCGGACAAAGAGACCCAGTACTTC	CASSRTADKETQYF
NA	TRBV5-8	few	TRBJ2-2	TGTGCCAGCAGCTTGAGGGCGGACTACACCGGGGAGCTGTTTTTT	CASSLRADYTGELFF
TRBD2	TRBV7-2	many	TRBJ2-7	TGTGCCAGCAGCTCCCCAGCGGGAGTGGCCTACGAGCAGTACTTC	CASSSPAGVAYEQYF
TRBD1	TRBV7-9	NA	TRBJ2-7	TGTGCCAGCAGCTTCGGGGACAGCAGCTCCTACGAGCAGTACTTC	CASSFGDSSSYEQYF
TRBD2	TRBV5-1	NA	TRBJ2-2	TGCGCCAGCAGCCGGGGACTAGCTGACGGGGAGCTGTTTTTT	CASSRGLADGELFF
TRBD1	TRBV19	few	TRBJ2-5	TGTGCCAGTAGTGAGCGACAGGGGGCAAATCAGTACTTC	CASSERQGANQYF
NA	TRBV12-3/TRBV12-4	many	TRBJ1-1	TGTGCCAGTACTTTGAGTAACACTGAAGCTTTCTTT	CASTLSNTEAFF
TRBD1	TRBV5-1	NA	TRBJ1-4	TGCGCCAGCAGCTTATTTCGGGACAGGGGTAATGAAAAACTGTTTTTT	CASSLFRDRGNEKLFF
TRBD1	TRBV7-6	few	TRBJ2-3	TGTGCCAGCAGCCCGGGACAGAGTCCCACAGATACGCAGTATTTT	CASSPGQSPTDTQYF
NA	TRBV15	NA	TRBJ2-5	TGTGCCACCAGCAGAGTCCAGCGGCAAGAGACCCAGTACTTC	CATSRVQRQETQYF
NA	TRBV29-1	NA	TRBJ2-7	TGCAGCGTTGAAGGGTTTCCAGGGCGTGATTACGAGCAGTACTTC	CSVEGFPGRDYEQYF
NA	TRBV7-9	NA	TRBJ1-2	TGTGCCAGCAGCTTGGCAGGGCTGCACTATGGCTACACCTTC	CASSLAGLHYGYTF
NA	TRBV5-4	few	TRBJ2-3	TGTGCCAGCAGCCAGACGGGGGATAGCACAGATACGCAGTATTTT	CASSQTGDSTDTQYF
TRBD1	TRBV20-1	many	TRBJ2-3	TGCAGTGCTAGTCGCGCAACAGGGGGCGCAGATACGCAGTATTTT	CSASRATGGADTQYF
TRBD1	TRBV24-1	few	TRBJ1-5	TGTGCCACCAGTGATTTTGACAGGGTTCAGCCCCAGCATTTT	CATSDFDRVQPQHF
NA	TRBV12-3/TRBV12-4	many	TRBJ1-5	TGTGCCAGCAGCGAAGGGTGGGGTCAGCCCCAGCATTTT	CASSEGWGQPQHF
NA	TRBV30	many	TRBJ1-2	TGTGCCTGTGCCGGACAAAACTATGGCTACACCTTC	CACAGQNYGYTF
NA	TRBV19	many	TRBJ2-1	TGTGCCAGTAGTATGCGGGACCTGCCTGATTCCCATGAGCAGTTCTTC	CASSMRDLPDSHEQFF
NA	TRBV27	many	TRBJ2-5	TGTGCCAGCAGTTGGGCAGGACGAGAGACCCAGTACTTC	CASSWAGRETQYF
TRBD1	TRBV7-2	NA	TRBJ2-7	TGTGCCAGCAGCTTAGGCCGGGACAGCCTTCCCTACGAGCAGTACTTC	CASSLGRDSLPYEQYF
TRBD1	TRBV7-9	many	TRBJ2-3	TGTGCCAGCAGCCCCGATCGGACAGGGACCACAGATACGCAGTATTTT	CASSPDRTGTTDTQYF
TRBD2	TRBV27	many	TRBJ2-1	TGTGCCAGCAGTCCTATAGCGGGAGTGGGTTACAATGAGCAGTTCTTC	CASSPIAGVGYNEQFF